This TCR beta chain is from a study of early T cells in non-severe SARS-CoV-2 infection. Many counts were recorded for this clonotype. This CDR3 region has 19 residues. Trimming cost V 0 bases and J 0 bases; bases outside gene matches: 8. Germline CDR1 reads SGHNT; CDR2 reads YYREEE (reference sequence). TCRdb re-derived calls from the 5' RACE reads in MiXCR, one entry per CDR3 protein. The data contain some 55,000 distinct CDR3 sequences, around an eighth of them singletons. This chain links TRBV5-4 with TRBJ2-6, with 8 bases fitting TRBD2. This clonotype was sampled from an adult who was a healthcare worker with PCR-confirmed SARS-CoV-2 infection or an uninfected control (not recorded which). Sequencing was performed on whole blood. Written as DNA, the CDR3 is TGTGCCAGCAGCTTGGGTCTAGCGGGTAAACACTCTGGGGCCAACGTCCTGACTTTC. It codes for CASSLGLAGKHSGANVLTF.